A single T cell receptor beta chain is shown here with its context. Antigen unknown. This sample's time point: sample taken at primary tumor resection. Frozen PBMC, nontumor lung or tumor provided whole RNA, which was sequenced unsorted. Donors were roughly 70 untreated early-stage non-small cell lung cancer patients. These data are taken from a study of spatial heterogeneity in lung cancer. Study overall: As counted in raw reads, each unique TCR and UMI combination appeared more than ten times on average.

The library protocol tagged each TCR cDNA with a unique molecular identifier. TCRdb re-called the 5' RACE reads with MiXCR, one entry per CDR3 protein. The repertoire holds over 50,000 distinct CDR3 sequences, about 8% seen once, with about 14% in the top ten. General study findings and limits: More often at tumor resection than at routine follow-up, ubiquitous expanded tumor TCRs were detected in the blood.

The sequence was obtained from a female donor with early-stage non-small cell lung cancer. Material: PBMCs, obtained at surgery.

The CDR3: CASSPGTSGGNQETQYF. The CDR3 region has the DNA TGTGCCAGCAGTCCTGGGACTAGCGGGGGAAACCAAGAGACCCAGTACTTC. This chain links TRBV12-3 or TRBV12-4 with TRBJ2-5; 14 nucleotides align to TRBD2. J gave up 0 bases and V 5 bases, and 5 bases lay outside the gene matches. The CDR3 is 17 amino acids.